This TCR beta chain was sequenced for a study of T cell clusters in autoimmune cytopenias. With respect to this clonotype: Its cognate antigen is unknown.

General study findings and limits: Clustering suggested that physiological T cell clusters were missing in primary autoimmune cytopenia patients. Comparing secondary cytopenia with chronic lymphocytic leukemia showed no cluster-lack signature, apparently masked by lymphoma repertoire.

One tube held mixed TRB-A and TRB-B primer pools for touch-down PCR. From its re-call of the multiplex PCR reads, TCRdb lists each CDR3 protein once, without DNA. The table for this sample gives under 15,000 distinct CDR3 sequences. This CDR3 contains 13 residues. CDR1 is GTSNPN, CDR2 SVGIG, per germline (reference sequence). About 37,500 genome equivalents of blood DNA were amplified for TRB. These data are also associated with another study on T cell repertoires in aging, cancer and after chemotherapy. That source adds: Untreated cancer patients had significantly lower blood TCR diversity than age-matched healthy donors.

The chain recombines TRBV30 with TRBJ1-4. This sequence was found in a human donor in good health. The sequenced sample was peripheral blood. CDR3 residues: CAWSRTTNEKLFF.